One sample yielded the 25 T cell receptor beta chains listed below, sequenced in a study of T cell responses to AZD1222 COVID-19 vaccine. Libraries were prepared by immunoSEQ multiplex PCR; TCRdb keeps only in-frame clonotypes and omits some of them. The table has some 130,000 clones, approximately 91% seen once. The sequencing here drew on peripheral blood, taken 28 days after the second AZD1222 dose. Receptor source: an adult who received the AZD1222 COVID-19 vaccine.

The chain carries TRBV6-5 and TRBJ1-3; TRBD1 might be the D (5 bases). Trimming shortened V by 5 bases and J by 1 base, and 12 bases separated the two germline ends. The CDR3 covers 15 residues. Germline CDR1 reads MNHEY; CDR2 reads SVGAGI. The CDR3, as DNA: TGTGCCAGCAGTCGACAGCCTTTTTCTGGAAACACCATATATTTT. Residues: CASSRQPFSGNTIYF.

The J gene is TRBJ2-3, the V gene TRBV27, with 9 bases lining up with TRBD2. CDR1 and CDR2 (germline): MNHEY, SMNVEV (reference sequence). This CDR3 is 16 amino acids long. Losses at the gene ends were 2 bases for V and 0 bases for J; bases not matched to a gene: 3. This chain's CDR3 is CASSLRGLASTDTQYF. CDR3 sequence (DNA): TGTGCCAGCAGTTTACGAGGACTAGCGAGCACAGATACGCAGTATTTT.

This clone has just one count. The genes are TRBV20-1 and TRBJ2-1, with 9 bases identical to TRBD2. The CDR3 loop spans 17 amino acids. The junction had 17 bases not matched to a gene; V was cut back by 3 bases and J by 8 bases. In germline, CDR1 is DFQATT, CDR2 SNEGSKA (reference sequence). The CDR3 reads CSASGASGKGRLDEQFF. Here the CDR3 DNA reads TGCAGTGCTAGTGGTGCTAGCGGGAAGGGAAGGCTCGATGAGCAGTTCTTC.

This clone was counted once. The V gene is TRBV6-5, the J gene TRBJ2-5; 7 bases align to TRBD2. The germline V gene has CDR1 MNHEY and CDR2 SVGAGI. J gave up 3 bases and V 2 bases, and 6 bases lay outside the gene matches. The CDR3 loop spans 15 amino acids. CDR3 sequence: CASSYRASGKETQYF. In DNA form, the CDR3 reads TGTGCCAGCAGTTACCGGGCTAGCGGAAAAGAGACCCAGTACTTC.

The J gene is TRBJ2-5, the V gene TRBV6-5; 8 nucleotides align to TRBD1. The ends lost 5 bases at V and 4 bases at J; junction bases unmatched: 6. The CDR3 is 14 residues long. CDR1 and CDR2 from the germline V gene are MNHEY and SVGAGI. CDR3 DNA: TGTGCCAGCAGTCCCCGCGACAGGGGAGAGACCCAGTACTTC. Its protein is CASSPRDRGETQYF.

The chain couples TRBV28 to TRBJ2-7; 9 bases match TRBD2. The V and J ends lost 5 bases and 1 base, in that order; junction bases with no gene match: 3. This CDR3 has 14 amino acids. Germline lookup yields CDR1 MDHEN and CDR2 SYDVKM. CDR3 bases: TGTGCCAGCAGTATAGCGGGAGCTTCCTACGAGCAGTACTTC. Amino acids: CASSIAGASYEQYF.

The chain has TRBV24-1 and TRBJ1-2; D might be TRBD1 (6 bases). This CDR3 spans 14 amino acids. V lost 7 bases, J lost 4 bases, and 15 bases lay in between. Germline values: CDR1 KGHDR, CDR2 SFDVKD. The CDR3 is CATRGGGQIYGYTF. In DNA, the CDR3 is TGTGCCACCAGAGGCGGGGGACAAATCTATGGCTACACCTTC.

This clone was detected once. V usage is TRBV5-4 and J usage is TRBJ2-1; D might be TRBD2 (5 bases). The CDR3 contains 15 residues. V was trimmed by 0 bases and J by 7 bases, leaving 14 bases between them. CDR1 is SGHNT and CDR2 is YYREEE in the germline V gene (reference sequence). The CDR3 is CASSLGTPPGNEQFF. CDR3 coding DNA: TGTGCCAGCAGCTTGGGTACACCACCGGGGAATGAGCAGTTCTTC.

The CDR3 protein is CASSERQGSSYEQYF. DNA for the CDR3: TGTGCCAGCAGTGAACGACAGGGAAGCTCCTACGAGCAGTACTTC. The chain recombines TRBV6-1 with TRBJ2-7; 7 nucleotides agree with TRBD1. With 2 bases clipped from V and 0 bases from J, the junction kept 4 bases outside the gene matches. Germline V gene data show CDR1 as MNHNS and CDR2 as SASEGT. CDR3 length equals 15 residues.

The J gene is TRBJ2-1, the V gene TRBV18; D remains unclear. Germline CDR1 KGHSH, CDR2 LQKENI. Trimming took off 6 bases at V and 0 bases at J, with 12 bases between the two ends. This CDR3 contains 15 residues. As DNA, the CDR3 is TGTGCCAGCTCCTCGGGCGGCCTCTCCTACAATGAGCAGTTCTTC. Protein sequence: CASSSGGLSYNEQFF.

The chain couples TRBV27 to TRBJ2-7; 7 positions match TRBD2. Germline trimming cut 0 bases from V and 9 bases from J; bases unmatched to any gene: 5. Germline assignment: CDR1 MNHEY and CDR2 SMNVEV (reference sequence). The CDR3 is 13 amino acids. This CDR3 is CASSLSRERGQYF. In nucleotides, the CDR3 is TGTGCCAGCAGTTTATCTAGGGAGCGGGGGCAGTACTTC.

J is TRBJ2-3 and V is TRBV19; 9 bases match TRBD1. J lost 4 bases, V lost 8 bases, and 13 bases had no gene match. This CDR3 contains 16 residues. Germline CDR1 reads LNHDA; CDR2 reads SQIVND (reference sequence). The CDR3 DNA follows: TGTGCCAGTGGCACCCCGGGACAGGGAACCCCAGATACGCAGTATTTT. Protein product: CASGTPGQGTPDTQYF.

The chain combines TRBV10-3 with TRBJ1-1, with D uncertain. This CDR3 region has 13 residues. V dropped 0 bases and J dropped 10 bases, with 12 bases sitting between them. Germline-derived CDR1 and CDR2 are ENHRY and SYGVKD. The CDR3 here is CAISESGDSGAFF. Written as DNA, the CDR3 is TGTGCCATCAGTGAGTCTGGTGATAGCGGAGCTTTCTTT.

The chain links TRBV3-1 (or the pseudogene TRBV3-2) to TRBJ1-1; no clear D gene. This CDR3 comprises 13 residues. Germline-derived CDR1 and CDR2 are LGHDT and YNNKEL (reference sequence). V was pared by 3 bases and J by 6 bases, with 11 bases between. The CDR3 reads CASSQGSNPEAFF. The CDR3 nucleotides read TGTGCCAGCAGCCAGGGCTCAAATCCTGAAGCTTTCTTT.

The rearrangement joins TRBV27 to TRBJ1-2; D gene ambiguous. Germline assignment: CDR1 MNHEY and CDR2 SMNVEV (reference sequence). The CDR3 spans 12 residues. The V gene lost 4 bases and the J gene lost 8 bases, with 11 bases spanning the gap. The DNA for the CDR3 is TGTGCCAGCAGTTCCTTCGGGTACGGCTACACCTTC. Translated: CASSSFGYGYTF.

The chain has TRBV3-1 (or the pseudogene TRBV3-2) and TRBJ2-2, with 10 bases fitting TRBD2. The CDR3 extends over 16 amino acids. Trimming at V came to 5 bases and at J to 3 bases, leaving 6 bases not matched to a gene. Looked up from germline, CDR1 is LGHDT and CDR2 is YNNKEL (reference sequence). CDR3 nucleotide sequence: TGTGCCAGCAGCATCCTAGCGGGAGTATACACCGGGGAGCTGTTTTTT. Its translation: CASSILAGVYTGELFF.

The chain links TRBV30 to TRBJ2-3; D is ambiguous. V lost 0 bases to trimming and J lost 0 bases, with 7 bases between them. CDR1 is GTSNPN and CDR2 is SVGIG in the germline V gene (reference sequence). CDR3 length: 14 amino acids. CDR3 sequence (DNA): TGTGCCTGGAGTGTAATAGCTAGCACAGATACGCAGTATTTT. Its protein is CAWSVIASTDTQYF.

This clone came up a few times. The genes are TRBV14 and TRBJ1-1; D is unclear. The ends were cut back, 0 bases at V and 3 bases at J, with 14 bases in the middle. The length of the CDR3 is 16 residues. Germline CDR1 SGHDN, CDR2 FVKESK. CDR3 protein: CASSQDLDMADTEAFF. The CDR3 nucleotides read TGTGCCAGCAGCCAAGATCTCGACATGGCGGACACTGAAGCTTTCTTT.

V gene TRBV7-3 combines with J gene TRBJ1-1; maybe TRBD1 (5 bases). Trimming removed 5 bases from V and 8 bases from J, with 15 bases in between. Germline CDR1 is SGHTA and CDR2 is FQGTGA. The CDR3 sequence is 13 residues long. The CDR3 loop is CASSPGGLGEAFF. CDR3 in DNA: TGTGCCAGCAGCCCCGGGGGGTTAGGGGAAGCTTTCTTT.

This chain connects TRBV5-8 to TRBJ1-5; no definite D call. From germline, CDR1 is SGHTS and CDR2 YDEGEE. The CDR3 extends over 17 amino acids. V gave up 4 bases and J gave up 9 bases, with 26 bases separating them. The CDR3 protein is CASSAGDPFANDGPQHF. CDR3 DNA sequence: TGTGCCAGCAGCGCAGGCGACCCCTTCGCTAACGATGGGCCCCAGCATTTT.

The chain links TRBV11-2 to TRBJ1-3; no clear D gene. This CDR3 contains 13 residues. Trimming pared 4 bases from V and 4 bases from J, leaving 8 bases between. Per germline, CDR1 SGHAT and CDR2 FQNNGV. In nucleotides, the CDR3 is TGTGCCAGCAGCTCAACACAGGGAAACACCATATATTTT. Residues: CASSSTQGNTIYF.

The gene calls are TRBV5-1 and TRBJ2-1, with D tentatively TRBD1 (5 bases). The CDR3 sequence is 15 residues long. CDR1 is SGHRS and CDR2 is YFSETQ in the germline V gene. The V end was cut by 0 bases, the J end by 10 bases, with 17 bases between. This CDR3 reads CASSLGPRGRGEQFF. CDR3 sequence (DNA): TGCGCCAGCAGCTTGGGACCGCGCGGAAGGGGCGAGCAGTTCTTC.

The rearrangement uses TRBV7-9 and TRBJ2-1; no clear D gene. This CDR3 is 15 amino acids long. Looked up from germline, CDR1 is SEHNR and CDR2 is FQNEAQ (reference sequence). The V and J ends lost 5 bases and 0 bases respectively, with 11 bases between them. The CDR3: CASSPKESSYNEQFF. CDR3 DNA: TGTGCCAGCAGCCCAAAAGAGAGCTCCTACAATGAGCAGTTCTTC.

The chain carries TRBV6-5 and TRBJ2-4, with 7 bases aligning to TRBD1. Germline V gene sequence: CDR1 MNHEY, CDR2 SVGAGI. CDR3 length: 15 residues. After removal of 10 bases from V and 7 bases from J, the junction contained 16 bases not matched to a gene. CDR3 loop: CATGRDTTRGNIQYF. CDR3 DNA sequence: TGTGCCACAGGCCGGGACACGACCAGGGGGAACATTCAGTACTTC.

This CDR3 is CASSDETNQPQHF. CDR3 DNA sequence: TGTGCCAGCAGTGACGAGACAAATCAGCCCCAGCATTTT. The rearrangement joins TRBV2 to TRBJ1-5; D is undetermined. The germline gives CDR1 SNHLY, CDR2 FYNNEI. V lost 3 bases, J lost 4 bases, and 7 bases lay in between. This CDR3 spans 13 amino acids.